Here is one T cell receptor beta chain with its context. Repertoires were generated with immunoSEQ multiplex PCR, while TCRdb's copy carries only in-frame clones and drops some. The sample shows around 65,000 clones, around 90% of them seen only once. The data originate from a study of T cell changes during pregnancy in multiple sclerosis. This clonotype was sampled from a female donor in good health, enrolled as a control in a pregnancy study. The sample in question was peripheral blood, obtained in the third trimester of pregnancy.

The DNA of the CDR3 is TGCGCCAGCAGCTTGCTCGGACAGGGGGCTTTCTTT. Translating gives CASSLLGQGAFF. The chain combines TRBV5-1 with TRBJ1-1, with 9 bases lining up with TRBD1. The CDR3 runs 12 residues. Germline loops: CDR1 SGHRS, CDR2 YFSETQ. The junction had 3 bases not matched to a gene; V was cut back by 1 base and J by 11 bases.